This T cell receptor beta chain was captured by sequencing in a study of response to subunit inactivated influenza vaccine. Study conclusions and caveats: The authors offered the suggestion that each seasonal influenza vaccination recruits few new T cells.

MiXCR was run by TCRdb on the RT-PCR reads, yielding one entry per CDR3 protein. The sample contains around 480,000 distinct CDR3 sequences, approximately 11% of which appear only once. This CDR3 region has 15 residues. Germline V CDR1 and CDR2: MNHEY, SVGEGT. As for this clonotype: Its matching antigen is unknown. One end of the junction does not line up with germline, which may come from a read error.

The origin of this receptor is a man aged 45-60 years who received an inactivated influenza vaccine. This material consisted of PBMCs from blood, taken about 6 weeks after vaccination. The chain links TRBV6-2 or TRBV6-3 to TRBJ2-2; the D call may be TRBD1 or TRBD2 (5 bases each). DNA for the CDR3: TGTGCCAGCAGTTACGCACAGGAGGCCACCGGGGAGCTGTGTTTT. Its translation: CASSYAQEATGELCF.